Given below is one TCR beta chain in context. This CDR3 has 14 amino acids. CDR1 is SEHNR and CDR2 is FQNEAQ in the germline V gene (reference sequence). The V segment lost 4 bases and the J segment 10 bases; nucleotides outside the gene matches: 10. The sample is drawn from a study of control samples from healthy donors and cancer patients. Sequencing used immunoSEQ multiplex PCR; TCRdb keeps in-frame clones, though not all of them. The data contain around 94,000 clones, 92% of them seen just once; the ten biggest clones take up under 2.5%. V and J are TRBV7-9 and TRBJ2-1; TRBD2 matches at 7 bases. The source of this sequence is a woman aged 18-29 years in good health. The sequencing sample was made of blood. The CDR3 is CASSYPGTMGEQFF. In DNA, the CDR3 is TGTGCCAGCAGCTATCCCGGGACTATGGGGGAGCAGTTCTTC.